The text below deals with one T cell receptor (beta chain). This clone's antigen is unknown. Per-nucleotide qualities are absent, and no much larger clonotype sits a single base away. Every donor in the study was a healthy Caucasian. Three pairs of female monozygotic twins, all aged roughly 18 to 30 years, were included in the twin cohort. Positive isolation kits from Invitrogen were used to isolate CD4+ and CD8+ T cell populations. The record originates from a study of identical twins (dated by TCRdb to the mid-2010s). With respect to the entire study: The study deep-sequenced TCR alpha and beta repertoires from monozygotic twins, unrelated adults of various ages and cord blood to test whether fetal clonotypes persist. To rule out contamination, replicate twin experiments were performed at different times with different library preparation protocols. What the study reported, not specific to this receptor: Abundant cord blood beta clonotypes had fewer insertions, young adult naive repertoires showed a similar but weaker trend, and memory repertoires showed no such trend. A weaker excess of twin sharing was found in beta out-of-frame sequences because the signal-to-noise ratio was lowered by fewer shared sequences. Because the same donors could not be followed over many years, the conclusions depended on cross-sectional statistical analysis. Recombination models systematically underestimated out-of-frame TCR alpha sharing in monozygotic twins but agreed with sharing between unrelated individuals. Compared with coincidental sharing between unrelated individuals, an excess of low generation-probability sequences was observed among out-of-frame TCR alpha sequences shared between twins. Invariant T cells such as MAIT and iNKT could partly confound zero-insertion analyses, although diverse VJ usage argued against such confounding for most clonotypes.

Measured from the cysteine to the phenylalanine, the CDR3 is 13 residues long. Only CDR3 DNA is held: 39 bases, read in frame from base 1. From a lookup of the germline V gene (reference sequence), CDR1 and CDR2 are LNHNV and YYDKDF. V is trimmed back by 9 bases and J by 2 bases, and the junction contains 6 bases that no gene match accounts for. The library was generated by 5' RACE. TCRdb records Illumina HiSeq 2000 as the sequencer. Template switching introduced a universal primer binding site; the final cDNA contained a unique molecular identifier, enabling accurate counting of TCR cDNA molecules. First-strand cDNA for TCR alpha and beta chains was synthesized from specific primers in the conserved constant-segment region. To control for contamination, every cDNA library carried two barcodes: a SMART-Mk sample barcode plus Illumina barcodes. TruSeq adapter sequences, together with Illumina sample barcodes, were added in two successive PCR steps. Sequencing of the TCR alpha and beta cDNA libraries was done on the Illumina HiSeq platform using custom primers. The study's processing was this. Raw reads were processed with MiGEC to extract unique molecular identifiers, and MiXCR was used to determine CDR3 positions. Recombination models were inferred per individual with the repgenHMM and IGoR tools using an EM algorithm. The tcR package in R was used for shared clonotype analysis, with sharing normalized by the product of cloneset sizes. Out-of-frame nonproductive sequences were analyzed to study raw recombination free of thymic and clonal selection effects. TCRdb redid the processing of the public reads, applying fastp at Q25 and MiXCR, and retained in-frame beta chains. Each CDR3 protein appears once, grouped with its most common genes and DNA. Here the V and J calls rest on TCRdb's processing, not on the authors' analysis. In all, the sample holds about 240,000 distinct CDR3 sequences, and approximately 7.8% of those were seen once. The ten largest make up 5% to 6% of the sample.

The sample also formed part of further work on yellow fever vaccine responses in identical twins. Per that second paper: The authors reported that the T cell response to vaccination in identical twins appeared partly convergent and partly personalized. The study precisely tracked vaccine-responding T cell clones in identical twins.

The rearranged chain carries TRBV15 and TRBJ1-2; 7 junctional bases match TRBD1. The sequence came from a woman aged 18-35 years in good health. Sequencing used CD8+ T cells sorted from blood. The DNA is TGTGCCACAAGGGACAGCCCAAACTATGGCTACACCTTC. Translated, it reads CATRDSPNYGYTF.